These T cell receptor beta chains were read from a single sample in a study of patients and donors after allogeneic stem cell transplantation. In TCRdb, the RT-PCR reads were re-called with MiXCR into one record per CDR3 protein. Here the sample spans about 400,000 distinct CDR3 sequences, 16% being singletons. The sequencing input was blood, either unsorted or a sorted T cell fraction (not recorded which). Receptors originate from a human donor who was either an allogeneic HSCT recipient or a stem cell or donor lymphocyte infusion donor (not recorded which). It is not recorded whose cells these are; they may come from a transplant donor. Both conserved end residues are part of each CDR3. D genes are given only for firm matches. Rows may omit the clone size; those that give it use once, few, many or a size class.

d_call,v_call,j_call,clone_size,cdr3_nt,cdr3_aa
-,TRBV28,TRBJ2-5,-,TGTGCCAGCAGTTTAGGGGCAGGGGTGGTACAAGAGACCCAGTACTTC,CASSLGAGVVQETQYF
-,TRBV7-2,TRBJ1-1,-,TGTGCCAGCAGCATCGCCCTGGGGGGGGGCACTGAAGCTTTCTTT,CASSIALGGGTEAFF
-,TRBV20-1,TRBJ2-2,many,TGCAGTGCTAGAGATCCGAGACAGAACACCGGGGAGCTGTTTTTT,CSARDPRQNTGELFF
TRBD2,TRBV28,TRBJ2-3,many,TGTGCCAGCAGTTTAGGGGGGGTCGGCACAGATACGCAGTATTTT,CASSLGGVGTDTQYF
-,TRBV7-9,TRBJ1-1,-,TGTGCCAGCAGCTTAGCAAGGGGGGGGAGTGAAGCTTTCTTT,CASSLARGGSEAFF
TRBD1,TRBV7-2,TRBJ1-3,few,TGTGCCAGCAGCCCCCGACAGGGGGCTGGAAACACCATATATTTT,CASSPRQGAGNTIYF
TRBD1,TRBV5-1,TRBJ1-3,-,TGCGCCAGCAGCATCGGGACAGAAGGAAACACCATATATTTT,CASSIGTEGNTIYF
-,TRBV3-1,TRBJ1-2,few,TGTGCCAGCAGCCAAGATAGGAGGGATGGCTACACCTTC,CASSQDRRDGYTF
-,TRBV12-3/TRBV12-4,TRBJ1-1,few,TGTGCCAGCAGTGACTCTGATGGAGCTTTCTTT,CASSDSDGAFF
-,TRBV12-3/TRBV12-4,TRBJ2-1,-,TGTGCCAGCAGTCGACGTAGGCACTCCTACAATGAGCAGTTCTTC,CASSRRRHSYNEQFF
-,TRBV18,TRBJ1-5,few,TGTGCCAGCTCACCTGAGCAGGGCAATCAGCCCCAGCATTTT,CASSPEQGNQPQHF
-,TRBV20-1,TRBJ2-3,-,TGCAGCGCCCTCGGGGGGCTCGACACAGATACGCAGTATTTT,CSALGGLDTDTQYF
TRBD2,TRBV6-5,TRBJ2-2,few,TGTGCCAGCAGTTACGAAGTAGCGGGGACCGGGGAGCTGTTTTTT,CASSYEVAGTGELFF
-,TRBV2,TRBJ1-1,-,TGTGCCAGCAGTCACAGGAACTTGAACACTGAAGCTTTCTTT,CASSHRNLNTEAFF